These 9 T cell receptor beta chains came from one sample sequenced in a study of CD8 T cells in ankylosing spondylitis (dated by TCRdb to 2016 to 2017). Receptor amplification or capture employed 5' RACE. TCRdb shows the sequencer as Illumina HiSeq 2500. The public sequencing data were trimmed at Q25 with fastp and processed into clonotypes with MiXCR by TCRdb, which kept only in-frame beta chains. One record per CDR3 amino acid sequence lists the most common genes and DNA. Present in this sample are 40,000 or so distinct CDR3 sequences, less than 4% of which were seen just once. The biggest ten clones account for 2.5% to 3.5% of the sample. Input material: blood, either unsorted or a sorted T cell fraction (not recorded which). Receptor source: a male donor with ankylosing spondylitis or in good health (not recorded which).

This clonotype counts as medium-sized. This chain connects TRBV9 to TRBJ1-5, with D uncertain. The V end was cut by 0 bases, the J end by 4 bases, with 11 bases between. Germline CDR1 and CDR2: SGDLS and YYNGEE. The CDR3 spans 15 residues. CDR3 residues: CASSVEGGPNQPQHF. In DNA form, the CDR3 reads TGTGCCAGCAGCGTAGAGGGCGGACCTAATCAGCCCCAGCATTTT.

This clonotype was recorded at least ten times. V gene TRBV9 combines with J gene TRBJ2-2; 8 bases agree with TRBD2. Germline V gene lookup returns CDR1 SGDLS and CDR2 YYNGEE. This CDR3 contains 16 residues. V was pared by 0 bases and J by 4 bases, with 5 bases of the junction left unmatched. In nucleotides, the CDR3 is TGTGCCAGCAGCGTAGGCTCCAGCGGGAGCACCGGGGAGCTGTTTTTT. It yields the protein CASSVGSSGSTGELFF.

This clonotype was seen ten or more times. This sequence joins TRBV9 and TRBJ1-2; no reliable D call. CDR3 length: 12 amino acids. Trimming removed 0 bases at V and 10 bases at J, with 10 bases between. The germline CDR1 and CDR2 sequences are SGDLS and YYNGEE. In DNA form, the CDR3 reads TGTGCCAGCAGCGTAGTTCCGGGAATCTACACCTTC. This encodes CASSVVPGIYTF. The whole variable domain, remainder taken from reference TRBV9 and TRBJ1-2, is DSGVTQTPKHLITATGQRVTLRCSPRSGDLSVYWYQQSLDQGLQFLIQYYNGEERAKGNILERFSAQQFPDLHSELNLSSLELGDSALYFCASSVVPGIYTFGSGTRLTVV.

V gene TRBV9 combines with J gene TRBJ2-3; 7 bases line up with TRBD2. The germline V gene encodes CDR1 SGDLS and CDR2 YYNGEE. CDR3 size: 15 residues. V lost 4 bases and J lost 3; bases outside the gene matches: 8. The CDR3 is CASSSDPRGTDTQYF. The CDR3 nucleotides are TGTGCCAGCAGCTCGGACCCGCGGGGGACAGATACGCAGTATTTT.

In this sample, this clonotype turned up many times. The CDR3 DNA sequence: TGTGCCAGCAGCCCACTAGCGGGGAGAAGGGTGGGCAAAAACATTCAGTACTTC. Its translation: CASSPLAGRRVGKNIQYF. V usage is TRBV9 and J usage is TRBJ2-4; 10 nucleotides match TRBD2. The CDR3 runs to 18 residues. Unmatched junction bases numbered 13, after V lost 4 bases and J lost 3 bases. The germline V gene has CDR1 SGDLS and CDR2 YYNGEE.

This clonotype was counted ten times or more. The chain has TRBV9 and TRBJ2-1; D uncertain. CDR3 size: 15 residues. Germline lookup yields CDR1 SGDLS and CDR2 YYNGEE. The V end was cut by 0 bases, the J end by 4 bases, with 11 bases between. CDR3 DNA sequence: TGTGCCAGCAGCGTAGAGTGGGGAACGTACAATGAGCAGTTCTTC. This gives the protein CASSVEWGTYNEQFF. Complete variable domain (other parts from reference TRBV9 and TRBJ2-1): DSGVTQTPKHLITATGQRVTLRCSPRSGDLSVYWYQQSLDQGLQFLIQYYNGEERAKGNILERFSAQQFPDLHSELNLSSLELGDSALYFCASSVEWGTYNEQFFGPGTRLTVL.

Ten or more counts support this clonotype. This chain links TRBV9 with TRBJ2-1; no definite D call. The CDR3 runs to 16 residues. The V and J ends lost 0 bases and 0 bases respectively, with 10 bases between them. Germline values: CDR1 SGDLS, CDR2 YYNGEE. The CDR3 spells CASSVELAVSYNEQFF. The CDR3 nucleotides read TGTGCCAGCAGCGTAGAACTCGCGGTCTCCTACAATGAGCAGTTCTTC.

This clonotype was counted many times. This chain connects TRBV9 to TRBJ2-1; D possibly matches TRBD1 or TRBD2 (5 bases each). V dropped 3 bases and J dropped 7 bases, with 20 bases sitting between them. Germline CDR1 reads SGDLS; CDR2 reads YYNGEE. This CDR3 is built from 16 residues. Here the CDR3 DNA reads TGTGCCAGCAGCGCCGCACACGGGACCGCGTTGAATGAGCAGTTCTTC. Amino acids: CASSAAHGTALNEQFF. The whole variable domain, filled in from reference TRBV9 and TRBJ2-1, reads DSGVTQTPKHLITATGQRVTLRCSPRSGDLSVYWYQQSLDQGLQFLIQYYNGEERAKGNILERFSAQQFPDLHSELNLSSLELGDSALYFCASSAAHGTALNEQFFGPGTRLTVL.

This clonotype occurred many times. This chain uses TRBV9 with TRBJ2-3; tentative D call: TRBD1 (5 bases). CDR1 is SGDLS, CDR2 YYNGEE, per germline. V was cut by 3 bases and J by 8 bases, with 19 bases left in between. The CDR3 has 15 residues. The CDR3 region has the DNA TGTGCCAGCAGCGCAGAGGCAGGGCGGATAGTTACGCAGTATTTT. Its protein product is CASSAEAGRIVTQYF.